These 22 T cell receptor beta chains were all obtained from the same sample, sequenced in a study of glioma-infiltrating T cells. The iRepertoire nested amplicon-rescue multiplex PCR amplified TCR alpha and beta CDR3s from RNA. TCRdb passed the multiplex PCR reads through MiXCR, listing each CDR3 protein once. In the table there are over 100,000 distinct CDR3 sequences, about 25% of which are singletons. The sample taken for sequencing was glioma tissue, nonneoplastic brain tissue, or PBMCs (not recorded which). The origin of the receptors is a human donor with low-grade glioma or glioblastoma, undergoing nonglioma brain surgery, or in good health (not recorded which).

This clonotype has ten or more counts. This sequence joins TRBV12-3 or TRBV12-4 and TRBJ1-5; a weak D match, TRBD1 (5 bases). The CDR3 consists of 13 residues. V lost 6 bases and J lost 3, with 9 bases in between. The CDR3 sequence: CASRYRFNQPQHF. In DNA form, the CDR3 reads TGTGCCAGCAGGTACAGGTTCAATCAGCCCCAGCATTTT.

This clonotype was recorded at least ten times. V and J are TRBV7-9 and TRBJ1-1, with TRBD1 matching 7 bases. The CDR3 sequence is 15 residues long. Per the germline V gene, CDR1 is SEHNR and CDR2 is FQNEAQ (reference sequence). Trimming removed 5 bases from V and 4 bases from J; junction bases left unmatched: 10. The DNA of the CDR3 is TGTGCCAGCAGCACCCTGGGACAGTCGAGCACTGAAGCTTTCTTT. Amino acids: CASSTLGQSSTEAFF.

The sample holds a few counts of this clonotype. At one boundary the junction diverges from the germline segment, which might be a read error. The CDR3 spells CSVGTDSYEQYF. The DNA for the CDR3 is TGCAGCGTTGGGACAGACTCCTACGAGCAGTACTTT. V and J are TRBV29-1 and TRBJ2-7, with TRBD1 as a possible D gene (6 bases). The CDR3 covers 12 residues. Germline V gives CDR1 SQVTM, CDR2 ANQGSEA.

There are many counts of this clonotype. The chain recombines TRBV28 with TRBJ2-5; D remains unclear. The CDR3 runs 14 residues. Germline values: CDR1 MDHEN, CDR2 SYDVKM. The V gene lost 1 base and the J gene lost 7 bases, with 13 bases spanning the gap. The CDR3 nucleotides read TGTGCCAGCAGTTTATTTGGCCCTGAAAGGACCCAGTACTTC. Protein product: CASSLFGPERTQYF.

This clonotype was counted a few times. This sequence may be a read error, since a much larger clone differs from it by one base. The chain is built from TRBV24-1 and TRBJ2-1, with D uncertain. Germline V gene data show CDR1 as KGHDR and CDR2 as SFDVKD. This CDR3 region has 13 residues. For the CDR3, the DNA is TGTGCCACCAGTGGAGGCCCCTACAATGAGCAGTCCTTC. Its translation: CATSGGPYNEQSF.

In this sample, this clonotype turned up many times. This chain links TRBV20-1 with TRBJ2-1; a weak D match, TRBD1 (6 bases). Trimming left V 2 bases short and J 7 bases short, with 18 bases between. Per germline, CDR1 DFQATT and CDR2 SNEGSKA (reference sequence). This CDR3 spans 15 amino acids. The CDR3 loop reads CSARSGTQGRNEQFF. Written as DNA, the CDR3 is TGCAGTGCTAGATCCGGGACACAAGGACGGAATGAGCAGTTCTTC.

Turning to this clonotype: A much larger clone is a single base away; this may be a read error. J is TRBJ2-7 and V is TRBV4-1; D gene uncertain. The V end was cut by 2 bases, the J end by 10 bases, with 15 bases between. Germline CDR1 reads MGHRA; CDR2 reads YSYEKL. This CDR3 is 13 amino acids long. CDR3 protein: CASSQTLLREQYF. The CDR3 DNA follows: TGCGCCAGCAGCCAAACCCTACTTAGGGAACAGTACTTC.

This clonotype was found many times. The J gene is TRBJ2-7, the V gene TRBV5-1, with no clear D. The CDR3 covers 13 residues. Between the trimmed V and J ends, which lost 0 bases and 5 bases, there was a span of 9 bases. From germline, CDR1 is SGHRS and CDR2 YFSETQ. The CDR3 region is CASSLVGVNEQYF. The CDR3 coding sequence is TGCGCCAGCAGCTTGGTGGGTGTCAACGAGCAGTACTTC.

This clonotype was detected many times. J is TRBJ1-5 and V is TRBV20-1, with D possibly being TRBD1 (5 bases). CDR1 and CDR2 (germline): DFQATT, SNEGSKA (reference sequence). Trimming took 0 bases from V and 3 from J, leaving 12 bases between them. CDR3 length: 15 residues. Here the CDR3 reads CSARDTGGYNQPQHF. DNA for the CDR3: TGCAGTGCTAGAGATACTGGGGGTTACAATCAGCCCCAGCATTTT.

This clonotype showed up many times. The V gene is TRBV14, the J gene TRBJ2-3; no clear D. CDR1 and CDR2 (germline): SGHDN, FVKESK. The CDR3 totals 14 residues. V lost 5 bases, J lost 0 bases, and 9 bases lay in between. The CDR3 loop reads CASSSNPSTDTQYF. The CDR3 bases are TGTGCCAGCAGCAGTAACCCGAGCACAGATACGCAGTATTTT.

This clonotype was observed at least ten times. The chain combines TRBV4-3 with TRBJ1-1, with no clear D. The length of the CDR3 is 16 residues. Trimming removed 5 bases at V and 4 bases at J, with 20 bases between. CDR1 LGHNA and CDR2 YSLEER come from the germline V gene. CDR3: CASSEREGRPSTEAFF. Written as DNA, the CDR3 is TGCGCCAGCAGCGAAAGGGAAGGACGCCCCAGCACTGAAGCTTTCTTT.

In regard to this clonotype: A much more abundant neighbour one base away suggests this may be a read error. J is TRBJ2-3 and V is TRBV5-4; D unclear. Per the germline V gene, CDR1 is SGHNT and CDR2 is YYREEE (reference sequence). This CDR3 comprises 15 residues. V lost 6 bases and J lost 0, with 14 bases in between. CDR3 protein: CASIRPPPSTDTQYF. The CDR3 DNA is TGTGCCAGCATCCGCCCTCCGCCAAGCACAGATACGCAGTATTTT.

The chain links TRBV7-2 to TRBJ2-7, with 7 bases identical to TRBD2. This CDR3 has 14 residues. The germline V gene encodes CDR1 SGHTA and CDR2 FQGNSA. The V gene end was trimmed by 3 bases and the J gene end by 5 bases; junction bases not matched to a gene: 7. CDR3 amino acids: CASSFRGGPHEQYF. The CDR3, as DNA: TGTGCCAGCAGCTTTAGGGGAGGGCCCCACGAGCAGTACTTC.

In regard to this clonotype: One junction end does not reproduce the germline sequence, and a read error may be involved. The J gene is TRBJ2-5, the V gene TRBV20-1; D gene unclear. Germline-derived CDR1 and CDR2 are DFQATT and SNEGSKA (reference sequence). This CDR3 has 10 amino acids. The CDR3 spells CSAPMETKYF. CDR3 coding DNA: TGCAGTGCCCCGATGGAGACCAAGTACTTC.

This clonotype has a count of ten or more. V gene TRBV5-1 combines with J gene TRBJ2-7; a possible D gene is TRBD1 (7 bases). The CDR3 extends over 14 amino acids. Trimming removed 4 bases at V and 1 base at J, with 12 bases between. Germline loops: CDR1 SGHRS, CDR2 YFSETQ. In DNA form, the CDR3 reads TGCGCCAGCAGCGATCAGGGGGGATCCTACGAGCAGTACTTC. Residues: CASSDQGGSYEQYF.

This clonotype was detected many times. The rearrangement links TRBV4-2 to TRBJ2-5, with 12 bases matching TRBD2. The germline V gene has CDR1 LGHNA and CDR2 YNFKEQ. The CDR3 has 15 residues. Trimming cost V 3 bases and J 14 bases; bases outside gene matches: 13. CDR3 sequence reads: CASSQGGLAGTLAYF. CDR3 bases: TGTGCCAGCAGCCAGGGAGGACTAGCGGGAACCCTCGCATACTTC.

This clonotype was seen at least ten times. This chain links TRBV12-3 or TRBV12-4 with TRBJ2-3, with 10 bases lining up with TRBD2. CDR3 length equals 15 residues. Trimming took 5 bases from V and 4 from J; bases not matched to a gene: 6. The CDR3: CASSQREGRPDTQYF. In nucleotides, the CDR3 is TGTGCCAGCAGTCAGCGGGAGGGCCGTCCAGATACGCAGTATTTT.

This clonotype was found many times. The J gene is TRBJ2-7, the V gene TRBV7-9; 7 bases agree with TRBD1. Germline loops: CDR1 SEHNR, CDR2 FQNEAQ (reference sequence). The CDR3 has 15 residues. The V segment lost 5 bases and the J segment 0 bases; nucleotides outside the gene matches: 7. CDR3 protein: CASSSGQVSSYEQYF. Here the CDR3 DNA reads TGTGCCAGCAGCAGTGGACAGGTGAGCTCCTACGAGCAGTACTTC. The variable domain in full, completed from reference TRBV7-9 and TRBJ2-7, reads DTGVSQNPRHKITKRGQNVTFRCDPISEHNRLYWYRQTLGQGPEFLTYFQNEAQLEKSRLLSDRFSAERPKGSFSTLEIQRTEQGDSAMYLCASSSGQVSSYEQYFGPGTRLTVT.

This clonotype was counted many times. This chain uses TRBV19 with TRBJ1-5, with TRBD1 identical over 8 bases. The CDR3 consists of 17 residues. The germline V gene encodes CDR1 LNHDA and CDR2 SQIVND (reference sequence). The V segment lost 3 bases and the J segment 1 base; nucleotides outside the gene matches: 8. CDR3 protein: CASSIYRTGSSNQPQHF. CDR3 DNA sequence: TGTGCCAGTAGTATTTATCGGACAGGGTCGAGCAATCAGCCCCAGCATTTT.

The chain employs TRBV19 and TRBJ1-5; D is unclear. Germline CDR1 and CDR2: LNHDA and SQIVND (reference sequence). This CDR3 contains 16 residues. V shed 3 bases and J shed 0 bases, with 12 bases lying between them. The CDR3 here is CASSIIKGYSNQPQHF. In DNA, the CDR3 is TGTGCCAGTAGTATTATCAAAGGCTATAGCAATCAGCCCCAGCATTTT.

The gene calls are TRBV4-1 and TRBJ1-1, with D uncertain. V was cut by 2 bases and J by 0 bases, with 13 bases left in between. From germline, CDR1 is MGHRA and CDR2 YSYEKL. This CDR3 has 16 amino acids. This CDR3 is CASSQQPRAMNTEAFF. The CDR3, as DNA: TGCGCCAGCAGCCAACAGCCCCGGGCTATGAACACTGAAGCTTTCTTT.

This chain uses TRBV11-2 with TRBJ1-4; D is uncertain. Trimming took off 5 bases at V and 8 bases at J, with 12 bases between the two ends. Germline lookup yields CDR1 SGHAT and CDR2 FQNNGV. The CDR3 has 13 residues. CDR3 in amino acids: CASSPRETEKLFF. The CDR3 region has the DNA TGTGCCAGCAGCCCTCGGGAGACGGAAAAACTGTTTTTT.